This TCR beta chain was found in a study of CD8+ T cells in alopecia areata. The treatment: oral pan-JAK inhibitor, 5-10 mg twice daily. V was clipped by 7 bases and J by 8 bases, with 5 bases between them. CDR3 size: 8 residues. CDR1 GTSNPN and CDR2 SVGIG come from the germline V gene (reference sequence). RNA extraction was followed by reverse transcription into cDNA, which acted as the sequencing template. Clones were read by immunoSEQ multiplex PCR, and TCRdb kept only the in-frame ones, dropping some. The sample includes some 200,000 clones, 43% seen only once; the top ten take around 2.8%. Source: CD4+ T cells sorted from blood, taken at approximately week 37, from a patient treated with tofacitinib. The source of this sequence is a human donor with alopecia areata. This rearrangement joins TRBV30 to TRBJ1-2; D is unresolved. CDR3 DNA: TGTGCCTTAAAAGGCTACACCTTC. It specifies CALKGYTF.